This TCR beta chain was recovered during a study of T cell changes during pregnancy in multiple sclerosis. Clones were sequenced by immunoSEQ multiplex PCR, and TCRdb holds only the in-frame ones, with some missing. The sample lists 40,000 to 45,000 clones, roughly nine tenths occurring once. The junction had 11 bases not matched to a gene; V was cut back by 5 bases and J by 2 bases. The CDR3 extends over 16 amino acids. Germline V gives CDR1 SGHAT, CDR2 FQDESV (reference sequence). This clone has more than one count but fewer than ten. The chain has TRBV11-1 and TRBJ2-7, with TRBD1 matching 8 bases. The specimen comprised CD4+ T cells from peripheral blood mononuclear cells, sampled in the first trimester of pregnancy. The TCR comes from a female donor with multiple sclerosis, enrolled in a pregnancy study. The CDR3 loop is CASSTSRTGNPYEQYF. In DNA form, the CDR3 reads TGTGCCAGCAGCACCAGTAGGACAGGGAACCCCTACGAGCAGTACTTC.